This TCR beta chain is from a study of T cells in Graves' hyperthyroidism and ophthalmopathy. Amplification yielded TCR beta CDR3 regions, with RNA transcripts as the source. The primer set for the first-round RT-PCR of the TCR CDR3 was HTBI. MiXCR, applied by TCRdb to the multiplex PCR reads, yields one record per CDR3 protein. The data show 500,000 to 600,000 distinct CDR3 sequences, 35% to 55% seen once. The CDR3 is made up of 11 amino acids. Deletions cut 9 bases from V and 7 bases from J, with 10 bases between. The sequenced material came from peripheral blood or thyroid tissue (not recorded which). This clonotype originated in an adult woman with Graves' disease, either hyperthyroidism or ophthalmopathy (not recorded which). This chain connects TRBV12-3 or TRBV12-4 to TRBJ1-5; D remains ambiguous. As DNA, the CDR3 is TGTGCCAGGCCGAGGGCCCAGCCCCAGCATTTT. Residues: CARPRAQPQHF.